This T cell receptor (beta chain) was observed in a study of blood T cells in healthy people across ages. This CDR3 region has 13 residues. The germline V and J ends were trimmed by 3 bases and 3 bases, with 9 bases remaining between them. CDR1 is DFQATT, CDR2 SNEGSKA, per germline (reference sequence). Primers used in a second PCR of roughly 6 to 12 cycles were a sample-barcoded 5' primer and a J-beta primer mix. Using its own MiXCR run on the 5' RACE reads, TCRdb lists one record per CDR3 protein. The data contain 950,000 to 1,200,000 distinct CDR3 sequences, less than 45% of them singletons. The specimen sequenced was blood. The clonotype was recovered from a man aged 18 to 35 in good health. V usage is TRBV20-1 and J usage is TRBJ2-1, with D possibly being TRBD1 or TRBD2 (5 bases each). CDR3: CSARRGSYNEQFF. CDR3 coding DNA: TGCAGTGCTAGGAGGGGCAGCTACAATGAGCAGTTCTTC.